The rows below give T cell receptor beta chains drawn from one sample of a study of blood T cell repertoires in COVID-19. Profiling relied on immunoSEQ multiplex PCR, and the TCRdb table lists in-frame clones only, not all of them. The top ten hold about 1.5% of the sample, which has fewer than 300,000 clones, roughly 83% seen once. The sample comprised peripheral blood. These receptors originate from a human donor with COVID-19, enrolled during active disease. The donor label of this sample is uncertain. The CDR3 runs from the conserved cysteine through the conserved F or W. The D gene is left open where the match is weak. Part of the rows lack a size; the others show once, few, many or a class for expanded clones.

>TRBV12-5|-|TRBJ2-5|TRBD1
CASGLPPGRGPGETQYF
TGTGCTAGTGGCTTGCCTCCTGGTAGGGGGCCGGGAGAGACCCAGTACTTC
>TRBV27|-|TRBJ2-5|-
CASSPSRLDQETQYF
TGTGCCAGCAGTCCCTCGAGACTAGATCAAGAGACCCAGTACTTC
>TRBV5-5|-|TRBJ2-7|TRBD1
CASSGTGRPYEQYF
TGTGCCAGCAGCGGGACAGGGAGACCCTACGAGCAGTACTTC
>TRBV6-5|few|TRBJ1-4|-
CASRTRQRESEKLFF
TGTGCCAGCAGGACTAGACAGCGGGAGAGTGAAAAACTGTTTTTT
>TRBV28|-|TRBJ1-6|TRBD1
CASSLWDRDSPLHF
TGTGCCAGCAGTTTGTGGGACAGAGATTCACCCCTCCACTTT
>TRBV5-1|-|TRBJ2-7|TRBD2
CASSLVAGVYEQYF
TGCGCCAGCAGCTTGGTGGCGGGAGTCTACGAGCAGTACTTC
>TRBV6-5|few|TRBJ1-1|TRBD1
CATLGQGDTEAFF
TGTGCCACCCTGGGACAGGGGGACACTGAAGCTTTCTTT
>TRBV3-1/TRBV3-2|few|TRBJ2-7|-
CASSQERGFRGFEQYF
TGTGCCAGCAGCCAAGAGCGGGGTTTCCGAGGGTTCGAGCAGTACTTC
>TRBV11-2|-|TRBJ1-1|-
CASSLARTEAFF
TGTGCCAGCAGCTTAGCCCGGACTGAAGCTTTCTTT
>TRBV5-4|-|TRBJ2-7|-
CASALSGGLRAEQYF
TGTGCCAGCGCCCTTTCCGGTGGGCTCCGAGCCGAGCAGTACTTC
>TRBV6-2/TRBV6-3|once|TRBJ1-2|-
CASIPAGSNYGYTF
TGTGCCAGCATCCCCGCAGGATCCAACTATGGCTACACCTTC
>TRBV28|-|TRBJ2-1|TRBD1
CASRRVSGTEANEQFF
TGTGCCAGCAGACGGGTCTCCGGGACAGAAGCCAATGAGCAGTTCTTC
>TRBV21-1|-|TRBJ2-3|-
CASSNVGEGPGTDTQYF
TGTGCCAGCAGCAATGTGGGGGAGGGCCCGGGCACAGATACGCAGTATTTT
>TRBV9|-|TRBJ1-1|-
CASSFRGLTNTEAFF
TGTGCCAGCAGCTTCAGAGGGCTTACGAACACTGAAGCTTTCTTT
>TRBV7-9|-|TRBJ1-2|-
CASSFLQGTYGYTF
TGTGCCAGCAGCTTTTTGCAGGGGACCTATGGCTACACCTTC
>TRBV9|-|TRBJ2-3|-
CASSVGPGRGDTQYF
TGTGCCAGCAGCGTAGGGCCCGGAAGGGGAGATACGCAGTATTTT
>TRBV7-2|-|TRBJ2-7|TRBD2
CASSSQLGLAGEQYF
TGTGCCAGCAGCTCTCAGTTGGGACTAGCAGGGGAGCAGTACTTC
>TRBV12-3/TRBV12-4|-|TRBJ1-2|-
CASSMTVSYGYTF
TGTGCCAGCAGTATGACAGTTTCCTATGGCTACACCTTC
>TRBV18|-|TRBJ2-3|-
CASSPGTGMDTQYF
TGTGCCAGCTCACCGGGTACAGGGATGGATACGCAGTATTTT
>TRBV19|-|TRBJ1-5|TRBD1
CASSTGQYSNQPQHF
TGTGCCAGTAGTACGGGACAGTATAGCAATCAGCCCCAGCATTTT
>TRBV2|-|TRBJ2-3|-
CASREDRGLTDTQYF
TGTGCCAGCAGAGAAGATCGAGGACTAACCGATACGCAGTATTTT
>TRBV7-9|-|TRBJ1-4|TRBD1
CASSRDREGGYEKLFF
TGTGCCAGCAGCCGGGACAGGGAGGGGGGATATGAAAAACTGTTTTTT
>TRBV15|-|TRBJ2-5|TRBD2
CATSRSRTSWETQYF
TGTGCCACCAGCAGATCCCGGACTAGCTGGGAGACCCAGTACTTC
>TRBV13|once|TRBJ2-7|TRBD2
CASSLAGGDSSYEQYF
TGTGCCAGCAGCCTAGCGGGAGGGGACAGCTCCTACGAGCAGTACTTC
>TRBV4-1|once|TRBJ1-4|-
CASSQERGEKLFF
TGCGCCAGCAGCCAAGAGCGTGGTGAAAAACTGTTTTTT
>TRBV19|few|TRBJ1-5|TRBD1
CASNKGARQPQHF
TGTGCCAGTAATAAGGGGGCACGACAGCCCCAGCATTTT
>TRBV18|-|TRBJ2-6|-
CASSRSASGANVLTF
TGTGCCAGCTCCCGGAGCGCCTCTGGGGCCAACGTCCTGACTTTC
>TRBV15|-|TRBJ2-7|-
CATSRQDSYEQYF
TGTGCCACCAGCAGACAGGACAGCTACGAGCAGTACTTC
>TRBV3-1/TRBV3-2|-|TRBJ2-5|TRBD2
CASSQDSRLAETQYF
TGTGCCAGCAGCCAAGATTCGCGACTAGCGGAGACCCAGTACTTC
>TRBV9|-|TRBJ1-1|-
CASSVVAGEAFF
TGTGCCAGCAGCGTAGTAGCGGGTGAAGCTTTCTTT
>TRBV19|-|TRBJ2-7|TRBD1
CASSTQHGTGGGEQYF
TGTGCCAGTAGTACACAGCACGGGACAGGGGGTGGAGAGCAGTACTTC